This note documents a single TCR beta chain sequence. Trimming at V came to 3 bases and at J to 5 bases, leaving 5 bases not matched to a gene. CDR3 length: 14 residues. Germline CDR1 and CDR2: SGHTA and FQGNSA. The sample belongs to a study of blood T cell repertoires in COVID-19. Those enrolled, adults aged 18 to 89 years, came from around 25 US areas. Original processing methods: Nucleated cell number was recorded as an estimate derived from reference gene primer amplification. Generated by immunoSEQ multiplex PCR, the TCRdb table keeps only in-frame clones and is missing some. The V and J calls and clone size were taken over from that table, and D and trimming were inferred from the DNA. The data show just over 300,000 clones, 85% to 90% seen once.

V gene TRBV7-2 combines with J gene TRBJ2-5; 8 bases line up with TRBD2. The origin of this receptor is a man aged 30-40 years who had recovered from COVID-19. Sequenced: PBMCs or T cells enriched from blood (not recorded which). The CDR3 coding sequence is TGTGCCAGCAGCTTCGGGGGGGTCCGCGAGACCCAGTACTTC. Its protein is CASSFGGVRETQYF.